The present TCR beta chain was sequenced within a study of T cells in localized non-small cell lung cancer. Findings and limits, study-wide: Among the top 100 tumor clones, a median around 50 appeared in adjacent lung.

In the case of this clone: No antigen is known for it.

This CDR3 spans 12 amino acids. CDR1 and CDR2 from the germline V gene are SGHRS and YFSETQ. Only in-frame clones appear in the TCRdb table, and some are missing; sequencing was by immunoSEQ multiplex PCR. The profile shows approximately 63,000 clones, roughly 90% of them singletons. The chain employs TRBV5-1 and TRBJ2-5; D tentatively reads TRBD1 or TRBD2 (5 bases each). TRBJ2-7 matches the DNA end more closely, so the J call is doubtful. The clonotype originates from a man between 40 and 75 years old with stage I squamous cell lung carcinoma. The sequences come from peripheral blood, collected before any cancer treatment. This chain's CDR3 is CASSLGGTEQYF. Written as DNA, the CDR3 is TGCGCCAGCAGCTTGGGGGGGACCGAGCAGTACTTC.